Reported below is one TCR beta chain. Its specificity is not known. This table comes from immunoSEQ multiplex PCR, and its TCRdb copy is limited to in-frame clones, with some not included. The sample lists about 59,000 clones, approximately 89% seen once, with less than 20% in the top ten. The source of the sample is a study of T cells in localized non-small cell lung cancer. Study-level findings and limits: Measurement of T cell clonality placed uninvolved adjacent lung highest, above the level in tumor. Greater T cell density in blood accompanied longer overall survival. Multi-region tumor sequencing was not done, so intratumor heterogeneity could not be excluded. Appearance in adjacent lung was seen for a median approximately 58 of the top 100 tumor clones.

This CDR3 has 16 residues. The chain combines TRBV21-1 with TRBJ2-5; TRBD2 reflects the table's D call only, with no check against the DNA. TRBV21-1 is noted as a pseudogene. This clonotype was obtained from a man aged 40 to 70 with stage I lung adenocarcinoma. The sequencing here drew on peripheral blood, taken before any cancer treatment. The CDR3 DNA reads as TGTGCCAGCAGCAAAGTGGAGGGGCCGTACCAAGAGACCCAGTACTTC. Translated, it gives CASSKVEGPYQETQYF.